Listed below are T cell receptor beta chains from one sample, sequenced in a study of T cells after yellow fever vaccination. MiXCR was run by TCRdb on the 5' RACE reads, yielding one entry per CDR3 protein. This table holds about 430,000 distinct CDR3 sequences, about 19% found once. Sequenced here: PBMCs, sampled before the yellow fever booster vaccination. The receptors derive from a young man who received the YFV17D yellow fever vaccine. CDR3s include the opening cysteine and the closing phenylalanine or tryptophan. Each record gives: D gene, V gene, clone size, J gene, CDR3 DNA, CDR3 protein. D genes are given only for firm matches. Clone sizes are given selectively: once, few, many, or a class where the clone is expanded.

D gene: TRBD1
V gene: TRBV20-1
clone size: NA
J gene: TRBJ2-2
CDR3 DNA: TGCAGTGCTAAACGAACCGACAGGGCCACCGGGGAGCTGTTTTTT
CDR3 protein: CSAKRTDRATGELFF

D gene: NA
V gene: TRBV9
clone size: NA
J gene: TRBJ2-6
CDR3 DNA: TGTGCCAGCAGCGCCCCGGAAGGGATCGCCGGGGCCAACGTCCTGACTTTC
CDR3 protein: CASSAPEGIAGANVLTF

D gene: TRBD1
V gene: TRBV18
clone size: NA
J gene: TRBJ1-5
CDR3 DNA: TGTGCCAGCTCACCACTGGGACAGGGGAATCAGCCCCAGCATTTT
CDR3 protein: CASSPLGQGNQPQHF

D gene: TRBD1
V gene: TRBV4-2
clone size: few
J gene: TRBJ2-7
CDR3 DNA: TGTGCCAGCAGCCAAGAGACAGGGTTGGGTTACTCCTACGAGCAGTACTTC
CDR3 protein: CASSQETGLGYSYEQYF

D gene: NA
V gene: TRBV4-2
clone size: NA
J gene: TRBJ2-4
CDR3 DNA: TGTGCCAGCAGCCAAGACAGCCAAAACATTCAGTACTTC
CDR3 protein: CASSQDSQNIQYF

D gene: TRBD2
V gene: TRBV9
clone size: NA
J gene: TRBJ2-3
CDR3 DNA: TGTGCCAGCAGCGCCACTCCGGGACTAGCGGGTAGCACAGATACGCAGTATTTT
CDR3 protein: CASSATPGLAGSTDTQYF

D gene: NA
V gene: TRBV5-4
clone size: few
J gene: TRBJ1-2
CDR3 DNA: TGTGCCAGCAGCTTGTCCAGGGCAATCTATGGCTACACCTTC
CDR3 protein: CASSLSRAIYGYTF

D gene: NA
V gene: TRBV11-2
clone size: few
J gene: TRBJ2-1
CDR3 DNA: TGTGCCAGCAGCTTAGAACAGGTCGCAGTCAATGAGCAGTTCTTC
CDR3 protein: CASSLEQVAVNEQFF

D gene: TRBD1
V gene: TRBV20-1
clone size: few
J gene: TRBJ2-7
CDR3 DNA: TGCAGTGCCTGCTCTTGGGACAGGGCTTACGAGCAGTACTTC
CDR3 protein: CSACSWDRAYEQYF

D gene: NA
V gene: TRBV5-1
clone size: many
J gene: TRBJ1-1
CDR3 DNA: TGCGCCAGCAGCTTGACCGTGAACACTGAAGCTTTCTTT
CDR3 protein: CASSLTVNTEAFF

D gene: NA
V gene: TRBV29-1
clone size: few
J gene: TRBJ2-5
CDR3 DNA: TGCAGCGTTTCCCCTTTTGGAACGTACCAAGAGACCCAGTACTTC
CDR3 protein: CSVSPFGTYQETQYF

D gene: NA
V gene: TRBV6-6
clone size: few
J gene: TRBJ1-6
CDR3 DNA: TGTGCCAGCATTGGTTATTGGGGTTCACCCCTCCACTTT
CDR3 protein: CASIGYWGSPLHF

D gene: NA
V gene: TRBV9
clone size: many
J gene: TRBJ2-5
CDR3 DNA: TGTGCCAGCAGCGTAGAGCAAGAGACCCAGTACTTC
CDR3 protein: CASSVEQETQYF

D gene: TRBD2
V gene: TRBV6-5
clone size: few
J gene: TRBJ2-1
CDR3 DNA: TGTGCCAGCAGCAGACTAGCGGGGGCCGGGGATGAGCAGTTCTTC
CDR3 protein: CASSRLAGAGDEQFF

D gene: NA
V gene: TRBV10-2
clone size: many
J gene: TRBJ2-1
CDR3 DNA: TGCGCCAGCAGTGCCGCTAGTTCCTACAATGAGCAGTTCTTC
CDR3 protein: CASSAASSYNEQFF

D gene: NA
V gene: TRBV20-1
clone size: NA
J gene: TRBJ1-2
CDR3 DNA: TGCAGTGCTAGTAGGGGGGAGGGTGGCTACACCTTC
CDR3 protein: CSASRGEGGYTF

D gene: NA
V gene: TRBV10-3
clone size: NA
J gene: TRBJ2-7
CDR3 DNA: TGTGCCATCAGGGCTGGGGGGTTATCCTACGAGCAGTACTTC
CDR3 protein: CAIRAGGLSYEQYF

D gene: NA
V gene: TRBV28
clone size: few
J gene: TRBJ2-1
CDR3 DNA: TGTGCCAGCAGTTTTGGTTTCTCCTACAATGAGCAGTTCTTC
CDR3 protein: CASSFGFSYNEQFF

D gene: NA
V gene: TRBV6-5
clone size: few
J gene: TRBJ1-4
CDR3 DNA: TGTGCCAGCAGTTACTCGAGTAAGGAAAAACTGTTTTTT
CDR3 protein: CASSYSSKEKLFF